This entry describes one T cell receptor beta chain. This record comes from a study of CD8 T cells in Susac syndrome. Sequencing of TCR beta covered CD8+ and CD4+ T cells obtained from blood. Random-hexamer reverse transcription was applied to roughly 0.5 to 1 ug RNA. immunoSEQ multiplex PCR amplified TCR beta CDR3 across 54 Vbeta, 13 Jbeta. TCRdb processed the immunoSEQ multiplex PCR reads anew with MiXCR; each CDR3 protein has one entry. The repertoire holds approximately 230,000 distinct CDR3 sequences, with just under 95% as singletons. The CDR3 is 14 residues long. Germline CDR1 SGHDN, CDR2 FVKESK. The V gene end was trimmed by 4 bases and the J gene end by 10 bases; junction bases not matched to a gene: 9.

The source is a human donor with multiple sclerosis. The chain uses TRBV14 and TRBJ2-1; TRBD1 matches 8 bases. Sample: CD4+ T cells from PBMCs. The CDR3 bases are TGTGCCAGCAGCCGCGAACTGACAGGGGTCGAGCAGTTCTTC. It specifies CASSRELTGVEQFF.